Below, 2 T cell receptor beta chains from the same sample are listed, as sequenced in a study of PD-L1 blockade in urothelial cancer. Time point specified: pretreatment peripheral blood. TCRdb keeps only in-frame clones here, not all; method: immunoSEQ multiplex PCR. The data contain about 72,000 clones, 70% to 90% of them singletons. This sample comprised PBMCs, obtained around atezolizumab (anti-PD-L1) treatment. These receptors were taken from a man in his sixties with urothelial cancer.

A note on this clone: One end of the junction fails to match germline, which may point to a read error. The V and J genes are TRBV7-7 and TRBJ1-5; tentative D call: TRBD1 (6 bases). CDR1 is SSHAT and CDR2 is FNYEAQ in the germline V gene (reference sequence). The CDR3 contains 15 residues. The CDR3 loop is CASSTRPGVNQPQHF. In nucleotides, the CDR3 is TGTGCTAGCAGCACCAGGCCAGGGGTTAATCAGCCCCAGCATTTT.

This clone is deemed medium-sized. The chain links TRBV7-2 to TRBJ2-1; D is ambiguous. Looked up from germline, CDR1 is SGHTA and CDR2 is FQGNSA. V gave up 5 bases and J gave up 8 bases, with 16 bases separating them. This CDR3 comprises 14 residues. The CDR3 is CASSARVVLDEQFF. In DNA form, the CDR3 reads TGTGCCAGCAGCGCCCGGGTTGTCCTAGATGAGCAGTTCTTC.